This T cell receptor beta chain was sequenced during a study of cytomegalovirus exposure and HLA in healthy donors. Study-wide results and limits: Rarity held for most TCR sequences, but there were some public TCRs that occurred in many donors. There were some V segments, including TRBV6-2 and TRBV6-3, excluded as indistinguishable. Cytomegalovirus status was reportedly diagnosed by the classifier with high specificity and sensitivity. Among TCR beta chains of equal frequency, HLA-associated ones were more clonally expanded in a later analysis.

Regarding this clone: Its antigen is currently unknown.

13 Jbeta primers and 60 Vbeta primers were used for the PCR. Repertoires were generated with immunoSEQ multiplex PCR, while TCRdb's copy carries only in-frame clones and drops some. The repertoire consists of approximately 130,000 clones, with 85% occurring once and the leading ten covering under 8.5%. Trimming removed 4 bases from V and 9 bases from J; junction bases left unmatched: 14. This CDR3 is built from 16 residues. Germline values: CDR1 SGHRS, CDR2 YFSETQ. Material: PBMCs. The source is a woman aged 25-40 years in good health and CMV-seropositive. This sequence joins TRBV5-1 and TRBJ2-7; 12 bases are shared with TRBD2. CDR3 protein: CASSAFPSGLAGRQYF. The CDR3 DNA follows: TGCGCCAGCAGCGCATTCCCCTCCGGACTAGCGGGGCGGCAGTACTTC. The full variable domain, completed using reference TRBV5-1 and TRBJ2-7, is KAGVTQTPRYLIKTRGQQVTLSCSPISGHRSVSWYQQTPGQGLQFLFEYFSETQRNKGNFPGRFSGRQFSNSRSEMNVSTLELGDSALYLCASSAFPSGLAGRQYFGPGTRLTVT.